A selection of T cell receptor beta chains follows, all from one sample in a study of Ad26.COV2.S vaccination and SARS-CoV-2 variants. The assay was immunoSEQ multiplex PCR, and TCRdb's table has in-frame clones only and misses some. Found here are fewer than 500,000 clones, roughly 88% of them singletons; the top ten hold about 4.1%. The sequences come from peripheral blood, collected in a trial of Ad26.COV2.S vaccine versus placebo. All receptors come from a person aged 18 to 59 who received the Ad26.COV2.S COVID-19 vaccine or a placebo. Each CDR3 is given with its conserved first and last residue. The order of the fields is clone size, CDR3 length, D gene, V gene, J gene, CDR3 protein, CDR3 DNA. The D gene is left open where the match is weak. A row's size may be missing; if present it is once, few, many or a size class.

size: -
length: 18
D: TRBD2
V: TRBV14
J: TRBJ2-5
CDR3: CASSQDLGLGRFQETQYF
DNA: TGTGCCAGCAGCCAAGATCTTGGTCTCGGGAGGTTCCAAGAGACCCAGTACTTC

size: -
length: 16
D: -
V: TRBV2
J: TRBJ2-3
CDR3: CASSERRGPRTDTQYF
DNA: TGTGCCAGCAGTGAACGACGGGGACCCCGCACAGATACGCAGTATTTT

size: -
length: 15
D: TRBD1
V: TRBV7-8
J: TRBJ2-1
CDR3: CASSDTWTGHNEQFF
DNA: TGTGCCAGCAGCGACACCTGGACAGGCCACAATGAGCAGTTCTTC

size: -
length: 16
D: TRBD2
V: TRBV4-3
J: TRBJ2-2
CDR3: CASSQSGTSGTGELFF
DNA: TGCGCCAGCAGCCAATCCGGGACTAGCGGCACCGGGGAGCTGTTTTTT

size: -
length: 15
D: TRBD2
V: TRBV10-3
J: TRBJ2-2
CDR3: CAIRLPGLGAGELFF
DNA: TGTGCCATCAGACTACCGGGACTAGGGGCCGGGGAGCTGTTTTTT

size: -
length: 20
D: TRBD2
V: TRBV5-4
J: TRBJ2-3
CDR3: CASSPEIRPSGRAEADTQYF
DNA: TGTGCCAGCAGCCCTGAAATTCGGCCTAGCGGGAGGGCCGAAGCAGATACGCAGTATTTT

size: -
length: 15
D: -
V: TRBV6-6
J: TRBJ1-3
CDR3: CASSWAVSTGNTIYF
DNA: TGTGCCAGCAGTTGGGCCGTATCCACTGGAAACACCATATATTTT

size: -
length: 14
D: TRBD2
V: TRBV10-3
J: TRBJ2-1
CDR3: CAIRSGGRPNEQFF
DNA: TGTGCCATCAGATCGGGAGGGCGACCCAATGAGCAGTTCTTC

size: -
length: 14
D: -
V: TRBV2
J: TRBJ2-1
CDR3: CASRPTGRYNEQFF
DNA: TGTGCCAGCAGGCCTACAGGGCGGTACAATGAGCAGTTCTTC

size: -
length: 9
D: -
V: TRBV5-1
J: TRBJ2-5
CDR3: CAREETQYF
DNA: TGCGCCAGGGAAGAGACCCAGTACTTC

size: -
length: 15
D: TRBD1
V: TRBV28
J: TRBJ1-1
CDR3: CASSKLTGGNTEAFF
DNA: TGTGCCAGTTCGAAATTGACAGGGGGCAACACTGAAGCTTTCTTT

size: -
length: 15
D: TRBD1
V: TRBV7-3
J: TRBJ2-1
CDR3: CASSPGTGLDNEQFF
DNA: TGTGCCAGCAGCCCCGGGACAGGGCTGGACAATGAGCAGTTCTTC

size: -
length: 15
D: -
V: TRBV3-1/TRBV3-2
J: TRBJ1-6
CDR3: CASSQGGGLNSPLHF
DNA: TGTGCCAGCAGCCAAGGCGGAGGGCTAAATTCACCCCTCCACTTT

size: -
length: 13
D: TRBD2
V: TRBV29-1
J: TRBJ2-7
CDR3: CSVETSGSYEQYF
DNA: TGCAGCGTGGAGACTAGCGGGAGCTACGAGCAGTACTTC

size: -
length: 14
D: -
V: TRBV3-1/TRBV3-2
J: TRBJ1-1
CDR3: CASSQAASRTEAFF
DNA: TGTGCCAGCAGCCAGGCCGCGTCGCGCACTGAAGCTTTCTTT

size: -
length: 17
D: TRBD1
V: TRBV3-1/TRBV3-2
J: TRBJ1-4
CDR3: CASSQGQGRATNEKLFF
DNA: TGTGCCAGCAGCCAAGGACAGGGTAGGGCAACTAATGAAAAACTGTTTTTT

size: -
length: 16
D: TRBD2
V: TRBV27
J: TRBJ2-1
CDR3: CASSFSGMPSYNEQFF
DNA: TGTGCCAGCAGTTTTAGCGGGATGCCATCCTACAATGAGCAGTTCTTC

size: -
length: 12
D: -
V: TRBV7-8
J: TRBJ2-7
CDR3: CASSPSAYEQYF
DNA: TGTGCCAGCAGCCCGTCAGCTTACGAGCAGTACTTC

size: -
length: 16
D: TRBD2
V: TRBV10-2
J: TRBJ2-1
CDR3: CASRPTSGTTYNEQFF
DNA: TGCGCCAGCAGACCGACTTCCGGGACTACCTACAATGAGCAGTTCTTC

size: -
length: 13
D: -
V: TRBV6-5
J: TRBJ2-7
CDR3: CASSYVNGGEQYF
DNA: TGTGCCAGCAGTTACGTTAATGGGGGCGAGCAGTACTTC

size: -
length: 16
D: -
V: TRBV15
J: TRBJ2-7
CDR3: CATSRDGGQFAGEQYF
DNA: TGTGCCACCAGCAGAGATGGCGGACAGTTTGCAGGCGAGCAGTACTTC

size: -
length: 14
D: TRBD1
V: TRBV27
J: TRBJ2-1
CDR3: CASSLRDRATGWFF
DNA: TGTGCCAGCAGTCTACGGGACAGGGCCACCGGCTGGTTCTTC

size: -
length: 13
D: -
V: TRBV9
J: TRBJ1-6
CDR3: CASSQTGKSPLHF
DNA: TGTGCCAGCAGCCAGACGGGCAAATCACCCCTCCACTTT

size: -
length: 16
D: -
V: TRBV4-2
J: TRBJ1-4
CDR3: CASSRTRGAANEKLFF
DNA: TGTGCCAGCAGCCGGACAAGAGGGGCGGCTAATGAAAAACTGTTTTTT

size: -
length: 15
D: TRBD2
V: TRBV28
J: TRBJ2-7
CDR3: CASSPLAGDTYEQYF
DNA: TGTGCCAGCAGCCCGCTAGCGGGAGACACCTACGAGCAGTACTTC

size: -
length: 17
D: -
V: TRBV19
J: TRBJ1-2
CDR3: CASSPNKAPGDGYGYTF
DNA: TGTGCCAGTAGTCCCAATAAGGCCCCCGGGGATGGCTATGGCTACACCTTC

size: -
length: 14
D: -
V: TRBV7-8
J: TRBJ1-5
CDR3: CASSLVQGDQPQHF
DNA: TGTGCCAGCAGCTTAGTACAGGGAGATCAGCCCCAGCATTTT

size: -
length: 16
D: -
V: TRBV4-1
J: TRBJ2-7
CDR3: CASSQDPGLRISEQYF
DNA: TGCGCCAGCAGCCAAGATCCCGGCCTTCGAATCAGCGAGCAGTACTTC

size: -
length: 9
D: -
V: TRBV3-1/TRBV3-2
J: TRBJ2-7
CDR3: CAGSYEQYF
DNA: TGTGCCGGCTCCTACGAGCAGTACTTC

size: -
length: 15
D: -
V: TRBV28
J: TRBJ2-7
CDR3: CASNKSPRGAREQYF
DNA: TGTGCCAGCAATAAATCGCCCCGGGGGGCGCGCGAGCAGTACTTC

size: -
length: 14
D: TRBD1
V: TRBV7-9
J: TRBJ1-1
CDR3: CASSSRGQAVEAFF
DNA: TGTGCCAGCAGCTCCCGGGGACAGGCCGTGGAAGCTTTCTTT

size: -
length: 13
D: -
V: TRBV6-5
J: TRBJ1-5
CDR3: CASSGQFNQPQHF
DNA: TGTGCCAGCTCAGGACAGTTCAATCAGCCCCAGCATTTT

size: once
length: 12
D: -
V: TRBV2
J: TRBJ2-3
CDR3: CASSQGPDTQYF
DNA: TGTGCCAGCAGTCAGGGTCCAGATACGCAGTATTTT

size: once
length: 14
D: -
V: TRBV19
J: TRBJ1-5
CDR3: CASSPGYSNQPQHF
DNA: TGTGCCAGTAGTCCAGGGTATAGCAATCAGCCCCAGCATTTT

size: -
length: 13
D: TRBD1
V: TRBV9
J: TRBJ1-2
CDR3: CASSASDRERWTF
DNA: TGTGCCAGCAGCGCGTCGGACAGGGAACGATGGACCTTC